What follows describes a single T cell receptor beta chain. The antigen remains unidentified. Depth targeted 1 in 200,000 to 1 in 1 million T cells, averaging 10x coverage per clonotype. TCRdb's table, derived via immunoSEQ multiplex PCR, lists solely in-frame clones and lacks some. Among fewer than 400,000 clones listed, roughly 70% were seen once. Germline V gene lookup returns CDR1 SGHTA and CDR2 FQGTGA. The CDR3 is 13 amino acids. Trimming left V 4 bases short and J 3 bases short, with 7 bases between. The data derive from a study of cytotoxic CD8 clonotypes in ibrutinib-treated CLL. On the study more broadly: Investigators collected response samples after a median roughly 12 months of treatment, range 6 to 36.

Study-wide findings and caveats: Baseline levels of clonality went above those of age-matched healthy donors and moved with circulating CD8+ T-cell counts. Treatment saw public clonotypes, which were uncommon, either contract or stay stable.

The receptor's source is a human donor with chronic lymphocytic leukemia. Sequencing was performed on PBMCs, taken after 36 months of ibrutinib treatment. The rearrangement uses TRBV7-3 and TRBJ2-1; the D is unclear. DNA of the CDR3: TGTGCCAGCAGCTCCGGCAGCTACAATGAGCAGTTCTTC. Residues: CASSSGSYNEQFF.